The next 30 T cell receptor beta chains were all read from a single sample in a study of T cells in Graves' hyperthyroidism and ophthalmopathy. TCR beta CDR3 region amplification was performed from RNA transcripts. The primer set for the first-round RT-PCR of the TCR CDR3 was HTBI. TCRdb ran MiXCR on the multiplex PCR reads and lists one entry per CDR3 protein. The data show about 320,000 distinct CDR3 sequences, approximately 15% seen once. Sequencing input: blood. These TCRs come from a young man with Graves' hyperthyroidism.

The chain recombines TRBV29-1 with TRBJ2-6, with TRBD2 identical over 9 bases. V lost 7 bases and J lost 1; bases outside the gene matches: 8. Germline V gene data show CDR1 as SQVTM and CDR2 as ANQGSEA. The CDR3 covers 16 residues. The CDR3 protein is CSGLAGAASGANVLTF. CDR3 nucleotide sequence: TGCAGCGGTTTAGCGGGAGCGGCATCTGGGGCCAACGTCCTGACTTTC.

This clonotype occurred a few times. The chain joins TRBV4-1 to TRBJ1-1, with D perhaps matching TRBD1 (5 bases). Germline assignment: CDR1 MGHRA and CDR2 YSYEKL. The CDR3 has 18 residues. V shed 6 bases and J shed 1 base, with 24 bases lying between them. CDR3 residues: CASRFRPPGMATNTEAFF. The CDR3 DNA sequence: TGCGCCAGCAGGTTTAGGCCCCCAGGGATGGCGACGAACACTGAAGCTTTCTTT.

This clonotype is a singleton in its sample. CDR3 nucleotides: TGCAGTGCTAGAGATCCGGGCGGGAGGGGCTCCTACAATGAGCAGTTCTTC. Amino acids: CSARDPGGRGSYNEQFF. The V gene is TRBV20-1, the J gene TRBJ2-1, with TRBD2 matching over 9 bases. The CDR3 has 17 amino acids. V lost 0 bases to trimming and J lost 0 bases; unmatched junction nucleotides: 6. Germline lookup yields CDR1 DFQATT and CDR2 SNEGSKA (reference sequence).

The table lists this clonotype with many counts. V and J are TRBV6-1 and TRBJ1-5; tentatively, D is TRBD1 (5 bases). CDR1 is MNHNS and CDR2 is SASEGT in the germline V gene. This CDR3 has 14 residues. Trimming cost V 7 bases and J 5 bases, with 15 bases left between them. The CDR3 reads CASIKGQGDQPQHF. For the CDR3, the DNA is TGTGCCAGCATAAAGGGGCAAGGGGATCAGCCCCAGCATTTT.

The gene calls are TRBV10-2 and TRBJ1-4, with a tentative D call TRBD1 (5 bases). The CDR3 sequence is 14 residues long. Trimming stripped 1 base from V and 7 bases from J, with 10 bases between. Germline CDR1 WSHSY, CDR2 SAAADI. This CDR3 is CASSELGTSEKLFF. DNA of the CDR3: TGCGCCAGCAGTGAGTTGGGGACGAGTGAAAAACTGTTTTTT.

The chain is built from TRBV20-1 and TRBJ1-1; TRBD1 might be the D (5 bases). The CDR3 is made up of 13 amino acids. CDR1 and CDR2 (germline): DFQATT, SNEGSKA (reference sequence). V was clipped by 5 bases and J by 4 bases, with 14 bases between them. The CDR3 coding sequence is TGCAGTGCTTGCCGGCGGGACGCCACTGAAGCTTTCTTT. Encoded protein: CSACRRDATEAFF.

This clonotype was detected ten times or more. V usage is TRBV7-2 and J usage is TRBJ2-5; 8 bases line up with TRBD2. Germline CDR1 SGHTA, CDR2 FQGNSA. V lost 6 bases, J lost 5 bases, and 11 bases stayed unmatched. The CDR3 is made up of 15 amino acids. The CDR3 sequence is CASSKSGTSAETQYF. The CDR3 region has the DNA TGTGCCAGCAGTAAGTCCGGGACTAGTGCGGAGACCCAGTACTTC.

The rearrangement links TRBV24-1 to TRBJ1-2; D is perhaps TRBD1 (5 bases). Trimming shortened V by 3 bases and J by 4 bases, and 11 bases separated the two germline ends. This CDR3 spans 14 amino acids. Germline-derived CDR1 and CDR2 are KGHDR and SFDVKD. CDR3 residues: CATSDETGGYGYTF. In nucleotides, the CDR3 is TGTGCCACCAGTGATGAAACAGGCGGCTATGGCTACACCTTC.

In its sample, this clonotype was seen many times. This sequence joins TRBV18 and TRBJ2-3, with a weak D call TRBD1 (5 bases). Germline V CDR1 and CDR2: KGHSH, LQKENI. This CDR3 has 18 residues. With 1 base removed from V and 2 bases from J, the gap between germline ends came to 19 bases. In DNA, the CDR3 is TGTGCCAGCTCACCACTCAATAGCAGGACAACTCACACAGATACGCAGTATTTT. Amino acids: CASSPLNSRTTHTDTQYF.

In DNA, the CDR3 is TGTGCCAGTGGGGACGGTAGCAATCAGCCCCAGCATTTT. It encodes CASGDGSNQPQHF. The rearrangement joins TRBV6-1 to TRBJ1-5, with D perhaps matching TRBD1 (5 bases). The CDR3 totals 13 residues. Germline lookup yields CDR1 MNHNS and CDR2 SASEGT. Trimming shortened V by 9 bases and J by 0 bases, and 9 bases separated the two germline ends.

The table lists this clonotype with a few counts. The rearrangement links TRBV7-9 to TRBJ2-7; possibly TRBD1 for D (6 bases). The length of the CDR3 is 15 residues. The V end lost 4 bases, the J end lost 4 bases, and 17 bases lay between the germline ends. Germline V CDR1 and CDR2: SEHNR, FQNEAQ (reference sequence). CDR3 protein: CASSSSDRTEYEQYF. CDR3 DNA sequence: TGTGCCAGCAGCTCCAGCGACAGGACCGAATACGAGCAGTACTTC.

This clonotype was counted a few times. CDR3 amino acids: CSVRPAGIYGYTF. Here the CDR3 DNA reads TGCAGCGTTCGCCCGGCAGGGATTTATGGCTACACCTTC. The chain is built from TRBV29-1 and TRBJ1-2; tentative D call: TRBD1 (5 bases). There are 13 residues in the CDR3. V lost 5 bases and J lost 5, with 15 bases in between. Germline CDR1 and CDR2: SQVTM and ANQGSEA.

V and J are TRBV5-1 and TRBJ2-1; D ambiguous. CDR1 and CDR2 (germline): SGHRS, YFSETQ. V was shortened by 2 bases and J by 0 bases, with 3 bases between the two germline ends. The CDR3 length is 13 residues. CDR3 in DNA: TGCGCCAGCAGCTTCGGCTCCTACAATGAGCAGTTCTTC. Residues: CASSFGSYNEQFF.

This clonotype was found many times. V usage is TRBV7-2 and J usage is TRBJ2-2; tentatively, D is TRBD2 (5 bases). The germline CDR1 and CDR2 sequences are SGHTA and FQGNSA. V lost 0 bases and J lost 8, with 7 bases in between. CDR3 size: 13 residues. The CDR3 is CASSLARRGELFF. DNA for the CDR3: TGTGCCAGCAGCTTAGCGAGGAGGGGGGAGCTGTTTTTT. Complete variable domain (other parts from reference TRBV7-2 and TRBJ2-2): GAGVSQSPSNKVTEKGKDVELRCDPISGHTALYWYRQSLGQGLEFLIYFQGNSAPDKSGLPSDRFSAERTGGSVSTLTIQRTQQEDSAVYLCASSLARRGELFFGEGSRLTVL.

Details on this clonotype: This may come from a read error, since a much larger clone is one base off. V is TRBV5-1 and J is TRBJ2-1; D is unclear. The DNA end is a closer match to TRBJ2-7, so the J assignment may be wrong. The germline V gene has CDR1 SGHRS and CDR2 YFSETQ. The CDR3 totals 15 residues. The CDR3 here is CASSLSQASYNEQYF. In DNA form, the CDR3 reads TGCGCCAGCAGCTTATCCCAGGCATCCTACAATGAGCAGTACTTC.

This clonotype was detected ten times or more. This chain joins TRBV2 and TRBJ2-3; the match to TRBD2 covers 9 bases. The CDR3 runs to 15 residues. The V gene end was trimmed by 6 bases and the J gene end by 3 bases; junction bases not matched to a gene: 7. Germline V lookup: CDR1 SNHLY, CDR2 FYNNEI. The CDR3 bases are TGTGCCAGCAGCGGCGGGAGGGCCCCAACAGATACGCAGTATTTT. Protein sequence: CASSGGRAPTDTQYF.

This clonotype was counted at least ten times. The V call is TRBV2, the J call TRBJ1-5; D perhaps matches TRBD1 (5 bases). Trimming left V 6 bases short and J 3 bases short, with 12 bases between. Germline loops: CDR1 SNHLY, CDR2 FYNNEI. The CDR3 totals 14 residues. The CDR3 spells CASSWGRINQPQHF. In DNA form, the CDR3 reads TGTGCCAGCAGCTGGGGCAGAATCAATCAGCCCCAGCATTTT.

By sample share, this clonotype is medium-sized. The chain has TRBV24-1 and TRBJ2-5; tentative D call: TRBD2 (6 bases). The germline CDR1 and CDR2 sequences are KGHDR and SFDVKD. V shed 5 bases and J shed 4 bases, with 13 bases lying between them. The CDR3 has 14 residues. The CDR3 protein is CATSAVEGGETQYF. The CDR3 coding sequence is TGTGCCACCAGTGCCGTCGAGGGAGGAGAGACCCAGTACTTC.

Concerning this clonotype itself: One junction end does not reproduce the germline sequence, and a read error may be involved. The chain links TRBV7-8 to TRBJ2-1; D assignment may be TRBD1 or TRBD2 (5 bases each). CDR3 length: 18 amino acids. The V gene's germline CDR1 is SGHVS and CDR2 FQNEAQ. The CDR3 reads CASSLTWGGRAAYNEQLF. CDR3 DNA: TGTGCCAGCAGCCTCACGTGGGGCGGGCGGGCGGCCTACAATGAGCAGCTCTTC.

This clonotype has a count of ten or more. This chain connects TRBV12-3 or TRBV12-4 to TRBJ2-7; D not resolved. V was cut by 6 bases and J by 2 bases, with 17 bases left in between. The CDR3 has 15 amino acids. The CDR3 coding sequence is TGTGCCAGCAGCTACCACGACGGCGTGGCCTACGAGCAGTACTTC. Its protein is CASSYHDGVAYEQYF.

This clonotype was detected a few times. V is TRBV19 and J is TRBJ1-1; D unresolved. Between the trimmed V and J ends, which lost 2 bases and 5 bases, there was a span of 12 bases. Germline CDR1 reads LNHDA; CDR2 reads SQIVND (reference sequence). The CDR3 has 14 amino acids. The CDR3 spells CASSIIGRKTEAFF. CDR3 DNA: TGTGCCAGTAGTATAATAGGCAGGAAAACTGAAGCTTTCTTT.

The genes are TRBV20-1 and TRBJ2-7; no clear D. V was trimmed by 7 bases and J by 3 bases, leaving 13 bases between them. Germline CDR1 is DFQATT and CDR2 is SNEGSKA (reference sequence). This CDR3 is 12 amino acids long. CDR3 sequence reads: CSVVLKGYEQYF. The CDR3 DNA sequence: TGCAGTGTTGTGCTAAAAGGCTACGAGCAGTACTTC.

The genes are TRBV15 and TRBJ2-7, with D possibly TRBD2 on 6 matching bases. Trimming removed 1 base from V and 4 bases from J, with 17 bases in between. This CDR3 has 16 amino acids. The germline CDR1 and CDR2 sequences are LNHNV and YYDKDF (reference sequence). This chain's CDR3 is CATSRGLGSSIYEQYF. The CDR3 DNA follows: TGTGCCACCAGCAGAGGCCTCGGGAGCTCAATTTACGAGCAGTACTTC. The variable domain in full, with the rest retrieved from reference TRBV15 and TRBJ2-7, is DAMVIQNPRYQVTQFGKPVTLSCSQTLNHNVMYWYQQKSSQAPKLLFHYYDKDFNNEADTPDNFQSRRPNTSFCFLDIRSPGLGDTAMYLCATSRGLGSSIYEQYFGPGTRLTVT.

This clonotype was detected a few times. This sequence joins TRBV20-1 and TRBJ2-6; TRBD1 might be the D (6 bases). Germline V gene lookup returns CDR1 DFQATT and CDR2 SNEGSKA (reference sequence). V lost 1 base and J 0 bases, leaving 16 bases between the germline ends. The CDR3 extends over 18 amino acids. The DNA of the CDR3 is TGCAGTGCTAGAGGTTGGACAGCCGGGCCCTCTGGGGCCAACGTCCTGACTTTC. Protein: CSARGWTAGPSGANVLTF.

This clonotype was observed a handful of times. The chain has TRBV20-1 and TRBJ1-1, with 8 bases aligning to TRBD1. CDR1 is DFQATT and CDR2 is SNEGSKA in the germline V gene (reference sequence). The CDR3 is 12 amino acids. Trimming cost V 6 bases and J 8 bases; bases outside gene matches: 8. CDR3 sequence (DNA): TGCAGTGCAAACATCAGGGGGCCCGAAGCTTTCTTT. Translated: CSANIRGPEAFF.

There are a few counts of this clonotype. The chain carries TRBV20-1 and TRBJ1-2; D is undetermined. Trimming removed 3 bases at V and 1 base at J, with 9 bases between. The CDR3 extends over 13 amino acids. Germline V gene sequence: CDR1 DFQATT, CDR2 SNEGSKA (reference sequence). DNA of the CDR3: TGCAGTGCTAGCAGGCGGCTTAACTATGGCTACACCTTC. This sequence encodes CSASRRLNYGYTF.

About this clonotype: Just one base apart from a much larger clone, this may be a read error. The chain combines TRBV24-1 with TRBJ2-3; 7 bases agree with TRBD1. This CDR3 has 14 amino acids. Germline V lookup: CDR1 KGHDR, CDR2 SFDVKD. The CDR3 reads CAASTGTDTDTQYF. The CDR3 DNA reads TGTGCCGCCAGTACCGGGACAGACACAGATACGCAGTATTTT.

This clonotype came up many times. The chain carries TRBV15 and TRBJ2-2; TRBD1 might be the D (6 bases). Germline CDR1 LNHNV, CDR2 YYDKDF (reference sequence). V lost 5 bases to trimming and J lost 3 bases, with 10 bases between them. This CDR3 comprises 14 residues. CDR3: CATSGGADTGELFF. The CDR3 DNA follows: TGTGCCACCAGCGGGGGCGCGGACACCGGGGAGCTGTTTTTT.

As for this clonotype: A read error is possible here, since a much larger clone lies one base away. The chain couples TRBV28 to TRBJ2-3; the match to TRBD1 covers 7 bases. This CDR3 comprises 14 residues. J lost 2 bases, V lost 3 bases, and 2 bases had no gene match. CDR1 and CDR2 (germline): MDHEN, SYDVKM. The CDR3 nucleotides read TGTGCCAGCAGTTTCCAGGGGGTCACAGATACGCAGTATTTT. This sequence encodes CASSFQGVTDTQYF. The complete variable domain, with remaining parts taken from reference TRBV28 and TRBJ2-3, reads DVKVTQSSRYLVKRTGEKVFLECVQDMDHENMFWYRQDPGLGLRLIYFSYDVKMKEKGDIPEGYSVSREKKERFSLILESASTNQTSMYLCASSFQGVTDTQYFGPGTRLTVL.

In regard to this clonotype: This may arise from a read error, as a much more abundant clone is one base away. V gene TRBV29-1 combines with J gene TRBJ2-1; no definite D call. CDR1 is SQVTM, CDR2 ANQGSEA, per germline. This CDR3 has 12 amino acids. CDR3 sequence reads: CSVVNPSSERFF. The CDR3 bases are TGCAGCGTTGTCAACCCCTCAAGTGAGCGGTTCTTC.